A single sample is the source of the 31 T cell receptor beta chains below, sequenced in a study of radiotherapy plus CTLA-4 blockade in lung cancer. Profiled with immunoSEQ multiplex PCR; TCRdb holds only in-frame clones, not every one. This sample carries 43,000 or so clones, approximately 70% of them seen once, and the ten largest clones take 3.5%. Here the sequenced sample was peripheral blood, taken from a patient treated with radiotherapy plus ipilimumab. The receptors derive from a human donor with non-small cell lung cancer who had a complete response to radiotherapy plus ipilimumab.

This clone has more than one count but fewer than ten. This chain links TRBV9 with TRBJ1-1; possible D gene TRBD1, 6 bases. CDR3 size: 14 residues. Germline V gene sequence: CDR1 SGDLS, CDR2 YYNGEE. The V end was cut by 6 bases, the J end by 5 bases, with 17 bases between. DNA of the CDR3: TGTGCCAGCAATTTTATGGGGGCCGGGACTGAAGCTTTCTTT. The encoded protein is CASNFMGAGTEAFF.

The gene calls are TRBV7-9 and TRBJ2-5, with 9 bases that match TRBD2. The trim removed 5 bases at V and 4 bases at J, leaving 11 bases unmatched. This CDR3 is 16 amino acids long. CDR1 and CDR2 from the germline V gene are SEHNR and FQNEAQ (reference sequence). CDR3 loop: CASSPLGREGPETQYF. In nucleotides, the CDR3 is TGTGCCAGCAGCCCCCTGGGGCGGGAGGGCCCAGAGACCCAGTACTTC.

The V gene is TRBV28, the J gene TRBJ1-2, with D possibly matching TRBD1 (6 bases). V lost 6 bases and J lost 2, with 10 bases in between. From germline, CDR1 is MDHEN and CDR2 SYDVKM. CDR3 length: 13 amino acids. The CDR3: CASRRQGNYGYTF. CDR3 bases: TGTGCCAGCAGGAGGCAGGGGAACTATGGCTACACCTTC.

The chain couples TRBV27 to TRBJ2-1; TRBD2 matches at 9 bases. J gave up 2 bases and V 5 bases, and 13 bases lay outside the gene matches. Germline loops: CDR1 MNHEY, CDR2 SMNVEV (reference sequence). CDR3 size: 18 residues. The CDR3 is CASSHPVVSGSAYNEQFF. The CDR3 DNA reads TGTGCCAGCAGTCACCCCGTGGTTAGCGGGAGCGCCTACAATGAGCAGTTCTTC.

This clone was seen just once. The CDR3 coding sequence is TGCGCCAGCAGCCTCCGCGGTGGCGGCACCAACACAGATACGCAGTATTTT. Its protein product is CASSLRGGGTNTDTQYF. The gene calls are TRBV4-1 and TRBJ2-3; no clear D gene. V lost 4 bases and J lost 2, with 19 bases in between. The length of the CDR3 is 17 residues. Germline CDR1 and CDR2: MGHRA and YSYEKL.

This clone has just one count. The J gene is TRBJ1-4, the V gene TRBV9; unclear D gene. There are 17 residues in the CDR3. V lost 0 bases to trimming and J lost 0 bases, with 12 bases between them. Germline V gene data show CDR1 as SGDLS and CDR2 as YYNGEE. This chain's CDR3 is CASSVGLRMTTNEKLFF. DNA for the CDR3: TGTGCCAGCAGCGTAGGTTTGAGAATGACAACTAATGAAAAACTGTTTTTT. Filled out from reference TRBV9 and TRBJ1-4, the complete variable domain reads DSGVTQTPKHLITATGQRVTLRCSPRSGDLSVYWYQQSLDQGLQFLIQYYNGEERAKGNILERFSAQQFPDLHSELNLSSLELGDSALYFCASSVGLRMTTNEKLFFGSGTQLSVL.

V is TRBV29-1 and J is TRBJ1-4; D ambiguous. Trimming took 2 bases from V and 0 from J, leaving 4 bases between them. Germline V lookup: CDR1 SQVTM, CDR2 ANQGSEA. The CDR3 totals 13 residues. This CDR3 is CSVEHATNEKLFF. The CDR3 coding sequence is TGCAGCGTTGAACATGCAACTAATGAAAAACTGTTTTTT.

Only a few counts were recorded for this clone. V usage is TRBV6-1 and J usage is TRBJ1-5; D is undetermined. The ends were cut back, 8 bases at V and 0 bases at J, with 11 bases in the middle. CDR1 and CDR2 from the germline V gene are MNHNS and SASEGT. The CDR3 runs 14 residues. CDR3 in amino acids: CASVRLYSNQPQHF. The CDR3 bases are TGTGCCAGCGTCCGACTTTATAGCAATCAGCCCCAGCATTTT.

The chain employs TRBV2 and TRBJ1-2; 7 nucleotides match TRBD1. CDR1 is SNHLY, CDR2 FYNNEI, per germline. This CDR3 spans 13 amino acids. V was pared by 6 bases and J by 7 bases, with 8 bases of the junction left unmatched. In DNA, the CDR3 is TGTGCCAGCAGGGTACAGGGGAAGGGTGGCTACACCTTC. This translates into CASRVQGKGGYTF. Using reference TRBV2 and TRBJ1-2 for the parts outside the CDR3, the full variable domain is EPEVTQTPSHQVTQMGQEVILRCVPISNHLYFYWYRQILGQKVEFLVSFYNNEISEKSEIFDDQFSVERPDGSNFTLKIRSTKLEDSAMYFCASRVQGKGGYTFGSGTRLTVV.

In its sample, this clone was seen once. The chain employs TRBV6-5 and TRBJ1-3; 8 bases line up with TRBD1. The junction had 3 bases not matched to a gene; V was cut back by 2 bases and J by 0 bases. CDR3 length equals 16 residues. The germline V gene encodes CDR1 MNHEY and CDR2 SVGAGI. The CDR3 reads CASSYIGQGSGNTIYF. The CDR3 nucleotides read TGTGCCAGCAGTTACATCGGACAGGGCTCTGGAAACACCATATATTTT.

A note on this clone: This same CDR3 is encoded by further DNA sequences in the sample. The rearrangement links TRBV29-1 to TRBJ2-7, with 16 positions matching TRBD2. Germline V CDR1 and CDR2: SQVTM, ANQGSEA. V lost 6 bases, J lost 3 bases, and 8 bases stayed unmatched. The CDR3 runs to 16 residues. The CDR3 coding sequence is TGCAGCGTGATGCGGGGACTAGCGGGAGGGATCTACGAGCAGTACTTC. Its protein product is CSVMRGLAGGIYEQYF.

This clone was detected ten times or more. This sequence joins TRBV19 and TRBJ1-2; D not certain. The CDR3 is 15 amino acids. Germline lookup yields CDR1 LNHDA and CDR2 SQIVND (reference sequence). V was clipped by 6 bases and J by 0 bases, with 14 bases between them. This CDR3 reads CASSPEREANYGYTF. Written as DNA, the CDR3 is TGTGCCAGTAGCCCCGAGCGGGAAGCTAACTATGGCTACACCTTC.

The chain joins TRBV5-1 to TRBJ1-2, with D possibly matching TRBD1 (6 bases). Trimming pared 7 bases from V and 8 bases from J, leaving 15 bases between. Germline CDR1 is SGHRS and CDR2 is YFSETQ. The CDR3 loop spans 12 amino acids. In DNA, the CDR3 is TGCGCCAGCCATACAGGGTCATGGGGCTACACCTTC. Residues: CASHTGSWGYTF.

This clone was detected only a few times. The CDR3: CSVAVTGIPYTGELFF. The CDR3 DNA follows: TGCAGCGTTGCAGTGACAGGGATCCCGTACACCGGGGAGCTGTTTTTT. The rearrangement links TRBV29-1 to TRBJ2-2; 7 bases match TRBD1. V shed 4 bases and J 3 bases; nucleotides not matched to a gene: 11. This CDR3 contains 16 residues. Germline assignment: CDR1 SQVTM and CDR2 ANQGSEA.

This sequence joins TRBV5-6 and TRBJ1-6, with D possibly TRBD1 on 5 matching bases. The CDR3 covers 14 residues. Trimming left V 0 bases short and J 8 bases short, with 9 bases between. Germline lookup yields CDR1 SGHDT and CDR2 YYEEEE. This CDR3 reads CASSLEDTDSPLHF. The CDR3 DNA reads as TGTGCCAGCAGCTTGGAGGACACCGATTCACCCCTCCACTTT.

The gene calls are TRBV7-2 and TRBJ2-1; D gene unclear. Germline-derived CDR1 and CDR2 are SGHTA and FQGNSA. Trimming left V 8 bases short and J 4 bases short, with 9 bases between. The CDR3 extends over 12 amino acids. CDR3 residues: CASSRQYNEQFF. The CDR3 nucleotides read TGTGCCAGCTCCAGGCAGTACAATGAGCAGTTCTTC.

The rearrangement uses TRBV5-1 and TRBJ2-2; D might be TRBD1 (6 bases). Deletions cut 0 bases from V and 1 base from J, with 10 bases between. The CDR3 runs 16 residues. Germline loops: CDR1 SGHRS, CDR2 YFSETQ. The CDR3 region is CASSLGGGRNTGELFF. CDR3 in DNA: TGCGCCAGCAGCTTGGGTGGGGGCCGGAACACCGGGGAGCTGTTTTTT.

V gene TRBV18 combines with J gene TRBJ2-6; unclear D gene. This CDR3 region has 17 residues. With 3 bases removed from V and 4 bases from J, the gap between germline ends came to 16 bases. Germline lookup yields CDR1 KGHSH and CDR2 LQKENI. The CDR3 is CASSPLLSRKGANVLTF. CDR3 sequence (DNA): TGTGCCAGCTCACCGCTTCTTTCCAGGAAGGGGGCCAACGTCCTGACTTTC.

The DNA for the CDR3 is TGCAGCGTTCAGGGCTTGGACTACAACTCCTACGAGCAGTACTTC. It encodes CSVQGLDYNSYEQYF. This sequence joins TRBV29-1 and TRBJ2-5; tentative D call: TRBD2 (6 bases). Near its end, the DNA agrees better with TRBJ2-7, so the J call may be wrong. The V gene's germline CDR1 is SQVTM and CDR2 ANQGSEA. The CDR3 extends over 15 amino acids.

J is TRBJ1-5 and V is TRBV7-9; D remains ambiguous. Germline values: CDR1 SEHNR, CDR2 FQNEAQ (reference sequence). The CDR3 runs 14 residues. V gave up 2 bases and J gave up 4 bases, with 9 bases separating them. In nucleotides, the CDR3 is TGTGCCAGCAGCTTAAGGTCCGGGAATCAGCCCCAGCATTTT. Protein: CASSLRSGNQPQHF. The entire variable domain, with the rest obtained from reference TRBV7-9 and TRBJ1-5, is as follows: DTGVSQNPRHKITKRGQNVTFRCDPISEHNRLYWYRQTLGQGPEFLTYFQNEAQLEKSRLLSDRFSAERPKGSFSTLEIQRTEQGDSAMYLCASSLRSGNQPQHFGDGTRLSIL.

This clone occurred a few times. CDR3 bases: TGTGCCACCAGCAGAGAGGGACAGGGAGGGAACAACCAGCCCCAGCATTTT. Translating gives CATSREGQGGNNQPQHF. This sequence joins TRBV15 and TRBJ1-5; TRBD1 matches 9 bases. Per germline, CDR1 LNHNV and CDR2 YYDKDF (reference sequence). CDR3 length equals 17 residues. Losses at the gene ends were 0 bases for V and 7 bases for J; bases not matched to a gene: 10. Together with reference TRBV15 and TRBJ1-5, the CDR3 gives the full variable domain: DAMVIQNPRYQVTQFGKPVTLSCSQTLNHNVMYWYQQKSSQAPKLLFHYYDKDFNNEADTPDNFQSRRPNTSFCFLDIRSPGLGDTAMYLCATSREGQGGNNQPQHFGDGTRLSIL.

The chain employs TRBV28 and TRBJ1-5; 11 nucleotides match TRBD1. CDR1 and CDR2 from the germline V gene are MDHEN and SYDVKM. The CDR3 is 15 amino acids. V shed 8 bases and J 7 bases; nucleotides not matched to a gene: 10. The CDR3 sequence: CASSAGTGGEQPQHF. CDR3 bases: TGTGCCAGCTCGGCAGGGACAGGGGGAGAACAGCCCCAGCATTTT.

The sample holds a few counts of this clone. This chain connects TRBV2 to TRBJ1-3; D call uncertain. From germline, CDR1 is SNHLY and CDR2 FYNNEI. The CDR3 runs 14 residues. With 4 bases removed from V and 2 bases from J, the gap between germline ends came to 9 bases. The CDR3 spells CASSVDFTGNTIYF. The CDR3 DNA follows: TGTGCCAGCAGTGTAGACTTTACTGGAAACACCATATATTTT.

CDR3 protein: CASSQDQVWTQETQYF. CDR3 coding DNA: TGCGCCAGCAGCCAAGACCAGGTTTGGACACAAGAGACCCAGTACTTC. The gene calls are TRBV4-1 and TRBJ2-5; tentative D call: TRBD1 (5 bases). Looked up from germline, CDR1 is MGHRA and CDR2 is YSYEKL. Trimming left V 0 bases short and J 2 bases short, with 13 bases between. CDR3 size: 16 residues.

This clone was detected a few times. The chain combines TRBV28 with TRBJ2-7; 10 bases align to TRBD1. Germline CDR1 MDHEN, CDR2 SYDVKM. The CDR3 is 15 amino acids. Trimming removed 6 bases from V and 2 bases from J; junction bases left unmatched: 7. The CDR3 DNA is TGTGCCAGCAGAGGGGGGGACAGGGGTACCTACGAGCAGTACTTC. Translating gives CASRGGDRGTYEQYF.

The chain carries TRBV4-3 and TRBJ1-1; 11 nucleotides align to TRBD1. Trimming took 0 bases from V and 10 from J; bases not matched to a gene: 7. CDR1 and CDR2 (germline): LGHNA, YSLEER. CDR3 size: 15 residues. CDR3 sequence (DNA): TGCGCCAGCAGCCAAGATCATGGACAGGGGGCTCGAGCTTTCTTT. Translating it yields CASSQDHGQGARAFF.

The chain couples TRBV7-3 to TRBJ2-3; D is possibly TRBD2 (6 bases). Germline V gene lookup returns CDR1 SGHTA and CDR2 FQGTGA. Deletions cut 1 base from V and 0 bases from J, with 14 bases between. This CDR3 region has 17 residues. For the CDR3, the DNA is TGTGCCAGCAGCTTAATAGAACTAGCCAAGAGCACAGATACGCAGTATTTT. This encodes CASSLIELAKSTDTQYF.

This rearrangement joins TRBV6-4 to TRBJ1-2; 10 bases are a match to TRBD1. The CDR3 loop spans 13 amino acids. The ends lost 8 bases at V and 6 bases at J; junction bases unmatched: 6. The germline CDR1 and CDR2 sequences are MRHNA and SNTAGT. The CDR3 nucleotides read TGTGCCAGCTTTTCCGGGACAGGGGATGGCTACACCTTC. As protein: CASFSGTGDGYTF.

CDR3 loop: CASSLDLMAGSGANVLTF. CDR3 bases: TGTGCCAGCAGCTTAGATCTAATGGCAGGCTCTGGGGCCAACGTCCTGACTTTC. The rearrangement joins TRBV11-2 to TRBJ2-6; D is uncertain. Germline-derived CDR1 and CDR2 are SGHAT and FQNNGV. This CDR3 is 18 amino acids long. V was shortened by 0 bases and J by 0 bases, with 12 bases between the two germline ends. The whole variable domain, remainder taken from reference TRBV11-2 and TRBJ2-6, is EAGVAQSPRYKIIEKRQSVAFWCNPISGHATLYWYQQILGQGPKLLIQFQNNGVVDDSQLPKDRFSAERLKGVDSTLKIQPAKLEDSAVYLCASSLDLMAGSGANVLTFGAGSRLTVL.

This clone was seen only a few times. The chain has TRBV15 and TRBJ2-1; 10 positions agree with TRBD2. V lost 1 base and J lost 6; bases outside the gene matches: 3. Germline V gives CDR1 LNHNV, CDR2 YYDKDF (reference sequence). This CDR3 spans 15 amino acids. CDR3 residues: CATSRGAGGSNEQFF. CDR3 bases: TGTGCCACCAGCAGAGGAGCGGGAGGGTCCAATGAGCAGTTCTTC.

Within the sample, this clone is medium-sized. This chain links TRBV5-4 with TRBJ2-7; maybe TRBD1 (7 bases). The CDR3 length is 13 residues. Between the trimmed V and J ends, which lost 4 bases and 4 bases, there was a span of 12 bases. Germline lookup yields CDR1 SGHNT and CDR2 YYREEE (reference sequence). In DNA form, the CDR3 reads TGTGCCAGCAGCCAACAGGGGAGGTACGAGCAGTACTTC. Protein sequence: CASSQQGRYEQYF.